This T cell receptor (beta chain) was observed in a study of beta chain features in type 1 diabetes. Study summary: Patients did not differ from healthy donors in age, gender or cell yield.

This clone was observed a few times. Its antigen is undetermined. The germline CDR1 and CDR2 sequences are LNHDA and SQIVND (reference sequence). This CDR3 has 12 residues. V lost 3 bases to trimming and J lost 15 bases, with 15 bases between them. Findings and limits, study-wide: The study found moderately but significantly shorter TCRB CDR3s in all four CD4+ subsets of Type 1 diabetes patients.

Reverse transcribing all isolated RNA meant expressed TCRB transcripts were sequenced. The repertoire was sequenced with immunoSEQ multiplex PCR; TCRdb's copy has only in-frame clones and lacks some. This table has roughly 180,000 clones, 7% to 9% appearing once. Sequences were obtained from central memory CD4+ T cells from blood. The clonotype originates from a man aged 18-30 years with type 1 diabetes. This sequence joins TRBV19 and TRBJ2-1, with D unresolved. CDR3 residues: CASSIQENRWFF. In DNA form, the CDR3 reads TGTGCCAGTAGTATTCAGGAAAACCGGTGGTTCTTC. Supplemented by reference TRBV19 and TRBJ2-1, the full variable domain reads DGGITQSPKYLFRKEGQNVTLSCEQNLNHDAMYWYRQDPGQGLRLIYYSQIVNDFQKGDIAEGYSVSREKKESFPLTVTSAQKNPTAFYLCASSIQENRWFFGPGTRLTVL.